The 29 T cell receptor beta chains in this list originate from one sample, sequenced in a study of blood T cells in healthy people across ages. A second PCR of 7 to 11 cycles used a sample-barcoded 5' primer and a J-beta primer mix. TCRdb itself ran the 5' RACE reads through MiXCR, one entry per CDR3 protein. The data show some 760,000 distinct CDR3 sequences, 25% seen once. This same sample was also part of a study on T cells of mothers and their children.

Input material: blood. Every receptor here comes from a boy between 5 and 17 years old in good health.

This clonotype was seen a few times. This chain joins TRBV20-1 and TRBJ1-4, with D perhaps matching TRBD1 (5 bases). V lost 4 bases and J 5 bases, leaving 5 bases between the germline ends. The CDR3 extends over 11 amino acids. The germline CDR1 and CDR2 sequences are DFQATT and SNEGSKA (reference sequence). The CDR3 reads CSATGNEKLFF. The CDR3 bases are TGCAGTGCTACAGGGAATGAAAAACTGTTTTTT.

A few counts support this clonotype. The genes are TRBV3-1 and TRBJ2-7, with 7 bases matching TRBD1. The CDR3 is 14 amino acids. From germline, CDR1 is LGHDT and CDR2 YNNKEL (reference sequence). Trimming removed 4 bases from V and 7 bases from J; junction bases left unmatched: 10. The CDR3, as DNA: TGTGCCAGCAGCCCGACAGGGACATTTATAGAGCAGTACTTC. Translated: CASSPTGTFIEQYF.

This clonotype was seen a handful of times. V usage is TRBV7-9 and J usage is TRBJ2-1; no firm D call. Trimming cost V 0 bases and J 3 bases, with 9 bases left between them. Germline V gives CDR1 SEHNR, CDR2 FQNEAQ (reference sequence). CDR3 length: 15 residues. The CDR3 nucleotides are TGTGCCAGCAGCTTAGCGGCCAGAAACTACAATGAGCAGTTCTTC. Translated: CASSLAARNYNEQFF.

The chain is built from TRBV5-8 and TRBJ2-7; tentative D call: TRBD1 (6 bases). This CDR3 has 15 residues. Per germline, CDR1 SGHTS and CDR2 YDEGEE. Deletions cut 2 bases from V and 3 bases from J, with 15 bases between. CDR3 nucleotide sequence: TGTGCCAGCAGCTTCTTACAGGGACCCAGCTACGAGCAGTACTTC. Its translation: CASSFLQGPSYEQYF.

The genes are TRBV29-1 and TRBJ2-2; weak D call: TRBD2 (5 bases). Deletions cut 5 bases from V and 6 bases from J, with 10 bases between. The germline V gene encodes CDR1 SQVTM and CDR2 ANQGSEA. The CDR3 runs 12 residues. DNA for the CDR3: TGCAGCGTTAAGAGGGCCGCCGGGGAGCTGTTTTTT. Translated: CSVKRAAGELFF.

This clonotype was seen more than once but under ten times. V is TRBV5-1 and J is TRBJ2-1, with a tentative D call TRBD2 (6 bases). CDR3 length: 17 residues. Germline values: CDR1 SGHRS, CDR2 YFSETQ. V was trimmed by 1 base and J by 1 base, leaving 15 bases between them. CDR3 protein: CASSLFPLASSYNEQFF. CDR3 DNA: TGCGCCAGCAGCTTGTTCCCTCTAGCGTCATCCTACAATGAGCAGTTCTTC.

This clonotype was seen only a few times. The chain uses TRBV18 and TRBJ2-6; 9 nucleotides match TRBD1. From germline, CDR1 is KGHSH and CDR2 LQKENI. J lost 0 bases, V lost 4 bases, and 7 bases had no gene match. There are 18 residues in the CDR3. Here the CDR3 DNA reads TGTGCCAGCTCACTGGGACAGGGAGGCGTCTCTGGGGCCAACGTCCTGACTTTC. Translating gives CASSLGQGGVSGANVLTF.

This clonotype came up a few times. The chain has TRBV5-5 and TRBJ2-5; the match to TRBD2 covers 8 bases. The J call is in doubt because the DNA end fits TRBJ2-1 better. This CDR3 spans 17 amino acids. Germline CDR1 and CDR2: SGHKS and YYEKEE (reference sequence). The CDR3 DNA reads TGTGCCAGCAGCCCAATGCCGGCGGGGGGACGATACAATGAGCAGTTCTTC. Protein sequence: CASSPMPAGGRYNEQFF.

This clonotype showed up many times. The gene calls are TRBV9 and TRBJ2-7; TRBD2 matches 10 bases. Germline lookup yields CDR1 SGDLS and CDR2 YYNGEE. V shed 0 bases and J 4 bases; nucleotides not matched to a gene: 1. CDR3 size: 14 residues. CDR3 nucleotide sequence: TGTGCCAGCAGCGTAGGAGCGGGAGGGTACGAGCAGTACTTC. This sequence encodes CASSVGAGGYEQYF.

The chain has TRBV4-1 and TRBJ1-4, with a possible D match to TRBD1 (5 bases). Germline assignment: CDR1 MGHRA and CDR2 YSYEKL. The length of the CDR3 is 14 residues. The V gene lost 1 base and the J gene lost 4 bases, with 7 bases spanning the gap. The CDR3 is CASSQGRGNEKLFF. The CDR3 nucleotides are TGCGCCAGCAGCCAAGGAAGGGGTAATGAAAAACTGTTTTTT.

The sample holds a few counts of this clonotype. The CDR3 nucleotides are TGTGCCAGCAGCTTAGGGACTAGCGGGACCCTTACCTACGAGCAGTACTTC. It is translated as CASSLGTSGTLTYEQYF. The V call is TRBV7-2, the J call TRBJ2-7, with 12 bases fitting TRBD2. V lost 1 base to trimming and J lost 2 bases; unmatched junction nucleotides: 6. In germline, CDR1 is SGHTA, CDR2 FQGNSA. The CDR3 is made up of 17 amino acids.

The V gene is TRBV4-3, the J gene TRBJ1-2, with D hard to call. Germline assignment: CDR1 LGHNA and CDR2 YSLEER. Trimming stripped 0 bases from V and 2 bases from J, with 7 bases between. The CDR3 runs 14 residues. The CDR3 sequence is CASSQDTENYGYTF. CDR3 in DNA: TGCGCCAGCAGCCAAGATACTGAGAACTATGGCTACACCTTC.

This clonotype was observed a handful of times. CDR3 sequence (DNA): TGTGCCAGCAGCTTCCCGGCAGGGAGAAACACCGGGGAGCTGTTTTTT. As protein: CASSFPAGRNTGELFF. The chain employs TRBV7-9 and TRBJ2-2, with D perhaps TRBD1 or TRBD2 (5 bases each). V lost 3 bases, J lost 2 bases, and 13 bases lay in between. Germline V CDR1 and CDR2: SEHNR, FQNEAQ (reference sequence). This CDR3 is built from 16 residues.

Comments on this clonotype: A junction boundary mismatches the germline segment, possibly from a read error. The chain is built from TRBV7-9 and TRBJ2-7; TRBD2 matches 12 bases. There are 16 residues in the CDR3. The germline gives CDR1 SEHNR, CDR2 FQNEAQ (reference sequence). The CDR3 is CASSSTTSGGPYEQYF. In nucleotides, the CDR3 is TGCGCCAGCAGCTCGACGACTAGCGGGGGTCCCTACGAGCAGTACTTC.

CDR3 coding DNA: TGTGCCAGCAGCTTCCCGGGACTAGCGGGACCGAATGAGCAGTTCTTC. Amino acids: CASSFPGLAGPNEQFF. V and J are TRBV11-1 and TRBJ2-1; 13 bases match TRBD2. CDR3 length: 16 amino acids. The germline V gene has CDR1 SGHAT and CDR2 FQDESV (reference sequence). The V and J ends lost 3 bases and 7 bases, in that order; junction bases with no gene match: 6.

V usage is TRBV4-1 and J usage is TRBJ2-7; 11 bases fit TRBD2. Losses at the gene ends were 3 bases for V and 3 bases for J; bases not matched to a gene: 4. Germline CDR1 and CDR2: MGHRA and YSYEKL. This CDR3 contains 15 residues. The CDR3 DNA sequence: TGCGCCAGCAGCCATGCTACTAGCGGGGGCTACGAGCAGTACTTC. As protein: CASSHATSGGYEQYF.

There are a few counts of this clonotype. The V call is TRBV6-6, the J call TRBJ2-4, with 12 positions matching TRBD2. The ends lost 7 bases at V and 3 bases at J; junction bases unmatched: 13. The CDR3 has 18 residues. Germline V gives CDR1 MNHNY, CDR2 SVGAGI (reference sequence). The chain's CDR3 is CASKGTGTSGPVKNIQYF. For the CDR3, the DNA is TGTGCCAGCAAGGGGACCGGGACTAGCGGGCCCGTCAAAAACATTCAGTACTTC.

About this clonotype itself: One base away lies a much larger clone, so this may be a sequencing read error. The DNA of the CDR3 is TGCGCCAGCAGCTGGGAACAAGAGACCCAGTACTTC. This codes for CASSWEQETQYF. The chain carries TRBV5-1 and TRBJ2-5, with D unclear. The germline gives CDR1 SGHRS, CDR2 YFSETQ. CDR3 length: 12 amino acids. The V end lost 3 bases, the J end lost 2 bases, and 5 bases lay between the germline ends.

This rearrangement joins TRBV21-1 to TRBJ1-2; the table's D call, TRBD1, was not checked against the DNA. TRBV21-1 is noted as a pseudogene. This CDR3 contains 14 residues. The DNA of the CDR3 is TGTGCCAGCAGCGGCGAAGAAGGGGGCTATGGCTACACCTTC. Amino acids: CASSGEEGGYGYTF.

This clonotype has only one observation. V usage is TRBV29-1 and J usage is TRBJ1-2; D perhaps matches TRBD1 (5 bases). There are 14 residues in the CDR3. Germline V lookup: CDR1 SQVTM, CDR2 ANQGSEA. V lost 6 bases, J lost 4 bases, and 18 bases lay in between. Here the CDR3 DNA reads TGCAGCGTACGGAGCCCGGGACTTGTCTATGGCTACACCTTC. Encoded protein: CSVRSPGLVYGYTF.

This clonotype appeared a few times. V gene TRBV20-1 combines with J gene TRBJ2-1, with a weak D call TRBD2 (5 bases). Trimming shortened V by 7 bases and J by 2 bases, and 12 bases separated the two germline ends. The CDR3 runs to 13 residues. Germline V lookup: CDR1 DFQATT, CDR2 SNEGSKA (reference sequence). The DNA for the CDR3 is TGCAGTGGGCCGGCTAGCCCCTACAATGAGCAGTTCTTC. Its translation: CSGPASPYNEQFF.

The V gene is TRBV18, the J gene TRBJ2-7; a weak D match, TRBD1 (5 bases). Germline V gene lookup returns CDR1 KGHSH and CDR2 LQKENI. V was shortened by 2 bases and J by 2 bases, with 13 bases between the two germline ends. The CDR3 is 15 residues long. The CDR3 DNA is TGTGCCAGCTCACCATCGGCAGGGCTCCCCTACGAGCAGTACTTC. Encoded protein: CASSPSAGLPYEQYF.

This clonotype was recorded once. This chain joins TRBV20-1 and TRBJ2-5, with a possible D match to TRBD2 (6 bases). The V gene lost 0 bases and the J gene lost 4 bases, with 15 bases spanning the gap. The V gene's germline CDR1 is DFQATT and CDR2 SNEGSKA (reference sequence). There are 15 residues in the CDR3. CDR3 residues: CSARDRELAPETQYF. The CDR3 bases are TGCAGTGCTAGAGACCGAGAACTAGCCCCAGAGACCCAGTACTTC.

This clonotype was counted between two and nine times. The junction departs from germline at one end; a sequencing error may be responsible. This rearrangement joins TRBV29-1 to TRBJ2-5; D tentatively fits TRBD1 or TRBD2 (5 bases each). Germline CDR1 is SQVTM and CDR2 is ANQGSEA. The CDR3 is 13 amino acids. In DNA form, the CDR3 reads TGCAACGCGCATATCTCCGGGACCCCTTTATACGTCTTC. It codes for CNAHISGTPLYVF.

As concerns this clonotype: A read error may account for a junction end that differs from germline. V usage is TRBV3-1 and J usage is TRBJ2-7, with no clear D. This CDR3 has 11 residues. Germline V gene sequence: CDR1 LGHDT, CDR2 YNNKEL (reference sequence). CDR3 sequence reads: CAGSRYYEQYF. The CDR3 DNA sequence: TGTGCCGGCAGCCGGTACTACGAGCAGTACTTC.

Notes on this clonotype: At one of its ends the junction is not consistent with the germline gene, which may arise from a read error. The CDR3 DNA reads as TGCGCCAGCAGCTTTAGTACGGGAGAAGAGACCCGGTACTTC. Protein product: CASSFSTGEETRYF. The chain has TRBV5-1 and TRBJ2-5, with D tentatively TRBD2 (6 bases). The germline V gene encodes CDR1 SGHRS and CDR2 YFSETQ. This CDR3 has 14 residues.

The rearrangement links TRBV7-9 to TRBJ2-7; 9 nucleotides agree with TRBD2. Germline assignment: CDR1 SEHNR and CDR2 FQNEAQ (reference sequence). J was trimmed by 2 bases and V by 5 bases; bases with no gene match: 4. The CDR3 consists of 14 residues. The CDR3 reads CASSRAGGPYEQYF. The CDR3 DNA reads TGTGCCAGCAGCCGAGCGGGGGGCCCCTACGAGCAGTACTTC.

This clonotype was recorded a few times. The rearrangement uses TRBV20-1 and TRBJ2-1; 7 positions match TRBD2. Germline V gene data show CDR1 as DFQATT and CDR2 as SNEGSKA (reference sequence). The J segment lost 1 base and the V segment lost 3 bases, leaving 9 bases of the junction unmatched. The CDR3 is 16 residues long. In DNA form, the CDR3 reads TGCAGTGCTAGCCCCGAGAGCGGGACGTCCTACAATGAGCAGTTCTTC. Encoded protein: CSASPESGTSYNEQFF.

CDR3 sequence: CASSYSLNSDEQYF. The CDR3 DNA is TGTGCCAGCAGTTACTCGCTAAATTCGGACGAGCAGTACTTC. V and J are TRBV6-5 and TRBJ2-1; D unresolved. TRBJ2-7 matches the DNA end more closely, so the J call is doubtful. Per germline, CDR1 MNHEY and CDR2 SVGAGI. The CDR3 spans 14 residues.